This T cell receptor (beta chain) comes out of a study of T cells after yellow fever vaccination. The study, taken as a whole, reports: Reappearance after the booster was observed for most primary-vaccination clones (around 96% CD4, over 75% CD8). Repertoires obtained by FACS sorting could include abundant clonotypes that entered as contaminants from the bulk population.

Synthesis of TCR cDNA relied on 5'RACE template switching, which attached a universal primer site and UMIs. TCRdb itself ran the 5' RACE reads through MiXCR, one entry per CDR3 protein. The sample contains some 240,000 distinct CDR3 sequences, 5.2% of which appear only once. This CDR3 region has 17 residues. Trimming took 4 bases from V and 2 from J, leaving 19 bases between them. Germline CDR1 and CDR2: MNHEY and SMNVEV (reference sequence). Notes on this clonotype: Its cognate antigen is unknown.

The gene calls are TRBV27 and TRBJ2-3; either TRBD1 or TRBD2 may fit D (5 bases each). The input for sequencing was CD4+ T cells sorted from PBMCs, taken on the day of the yellow fever booster vaccination. The receptor was derived from a man between 18 and 29 years old who received the YFV17D yellow fever vaccine. In DNA, the CDR3 is TGTGCCAGCAGTTCGGGACCTCTCTCTAAATACACAGATACGCAGTATTTT. It is translated as CASSSGPLSKYTDTQYF.